These 28 T cell receptor beta chains share one sample of origin, sequenced in a study of T cell changes during pregnancy in multiple sclerosis. Only in-frame clones appear in the TCRdb table, and some are missing; sequencing was by immunoSEQ multiplex PCR. The table records tens of thousands of clones, 90% of them present only once. The sequenced sample was peripheral blood, obtained in the third trimester of pregnancy. These TCRs come from a female donor in good health, enrolled as a control in a pregnancy study.

The gene calls are TRBV19 and TRBJ1-4; 10 bases agree with TRBD1. The V gene's germline CDR1 is LNHDA and CDR2 SQIVND (reference sequence). The CDR3 is 17 residues long. Losses at the gene ends were 5 bases for V and 5 bases for J; bases not matched to a gene: 11. CDR3 sequence reads: CASSQGQGVAPNEKLFF. For the CDR3, the DNA is TGTGCCAGTAGTCAAGGACAGGGGGTGGCCCCCAATGAAAAACTGTTTTTT. Full variable domain (rest looked up from reference TRBV19 and TRBJ1-4): DGGITQSPKYLFRKEGQNVTLSCEQNLNHDAMYWYRQDPGQGLRLIYYSQIVNDFQKGDIAEGYSVSREKKESFPLTVTSAQKNPTAFYLCASSQGQGVAPNEKLFFGSGTQLSVL.

J is TRBJ1-1 and V is TRBV7-9; D is unresolved. The CDR3 is 14 residues long. V was clipped by 1 base and J by 1 base, with 7 bases between them. Per the germline V gene, CDR1 is SEHNR and CDR2 is FQNEAQ (reference sequence). CDR3 protein: CASSLDGQNTEAFF. The CDR3 nucleotides are TGTGCCAGCAGCTTAGACGGTCAGAACACTGAAGCTTTCTTT.

V gene TRBV19 combines with J gene TRBJ1-4; 7 bases align to TRBD1. Germline V CDR1 and CDR2: LNHDA, SQIVND (reference sequence). There are 15 residues in the CDR3. V lost 6 bases, J lost 0 bases, and 4 bases stayed unmatched. CDR3 coding DNA: TGTGCCAGTAGCAGAGGACAGGCAACTAATGAAAAACTGTTTTTT. Amino acid sequence: CASSRGQATNEKLFF.

V and J are TRBV11-2 and TRBJ2-1, with 9 positions matching TRBD1. The CDR3 spans 15 residues. Trimming removed 4 bases from V and 7 bases from J; junction bases left unmatched: 8. CDR1 is SGHAT, CDR2 FQNNGV, per germline. CDR3 residues: CASSSLNRGRNEQFF. CDR3 bases: TGTGCCAGCAGCTCCCTGAACAGGGGGCGAAATGAGCAGTTCTTC. Filled out from reference TRBV11-2 and TRBJ2-1, the complete variable domain reads EAGVAQSPRYKIIEKRQSVAFWCNPISGHATLYWYQQILGQGPKLLIQFQNNGVVDDSQLPKDRFSAERLKGVDSTLKIQPAKLEDSAVYLCASSSLNRGRNEQFFGPGTRLTVL.

Here the CDR3 DNA reads TGTGCCAGCAGCTCCGGGGACTTCCTAAAAAGCACAGATACGCAGTATTTT. This codes for CASSSGDFLKSTDTQYF. The chain employs TRBV27 and TRBJ2-3, with D perhaps TRBD2 (6 bases). Trimming took 6 bases from V and 0 from J, leaving 19 bases between them. Per the germline V gene, CDR1 is MNHEY and CDR2 is SMNVEV (reference sequence). The CDR3 runs to 17 residues.

This clone was observed once. The gene calls are TRBV9 and TRBJ2-1, with a possible D match to TRBD2 (6 bases). Trimming left V 0 bases short and J 0 bases short, with 16 bases between. From germline, CDR1 is SGDLS and CDR2 YYNGEE. The CDR3 is 18 amino acids. The CDR3 reads CASSVDGAGSSSYNEQFF. Written as DNA, the CDR3 is TGTGCCAGCAGCGTAGACGGGGCGGGGTCGAGCTCCTACAATGAGCAGTTCTTC.

This clone was seen more than once but under ten times. The chain links TRBV19 to TRBJ1-4, with D possibly being TRBD1 (6 bases). The germline gives CDR1 LNHDA, CDR2 SQIVND (reference sequence). V was cut by 8 bases and J by 1 base, with 11 bases left in between. CDR3 length equals 14 residues. In DNA, the CDR3 is TGTGCCAGTGCAGAGGGGGAAACTAATGAAAAACTGTTTTTT. Protein product: CASAEGETNEKLFF.

This chain links TRBV5-1 with TRBJ1-2, with 9 bases fitting TRBD1. Trimming took 0 bases from V and 4 from J; bases not matched to a gene: 4. Germline loops: CDR1 SGHRS, CDR2 YFSETQ. The CDR3 totals 15 residues. The CDR3 here is CASSLGGQGGYGYTF. The DNA of the CDR3 is TGCGCCAGCAGCTTGGGGGGACAGGGAGGCTATGGCTACACCTTC.

This chain uses TRBV20-1 with TRBJ1-1; 8 bases align to TRBD1. The germline V gene has CDR1 DFQATT and CDR2 SNEGSKA (reference sequence). This CDR3 is 11 amino acids long. V trimming: 5 bases; J trimming: 11 bases; junction bases outside the gene matches: 7. CDR3 loop: CSAQGAGWAFF. The DNA of the CDR3 is TGCAGTGCTCAGGGGGCGGGTTGGGCTTTCTTT.

The chain employs TRBV21-1 and TRBJ1-1; the table calls TRBD1, which could not be checked here. TRBV21-1 is annotated as a pseudogene. The CDR3 extends over 13 amino acids. The DNA for the CDR3 is TGTGCCAGCATCTTGACAGGGGATACTGAAGCTTTCTTT. It specifies CASILTGDTEAFF.

This sequence joins TRBV6-6 and TRBJ2-3; TRBD2 might be the D (6 bases). CDR1 MNHNY and CDR2 SVGAGI come from the germline V gene (reference sequence). The V gene lost 5 bases and the J gene lost 3 bases, with 12 bases spanning the gap. There are 14 residues in the CDR3. The CDR3 loop reads CASSLAGRTDTQYF. The CDR3 nucleotides read TGTGCCAGCAGTCTCGCCGGGAGAACAGATACGCAGTATTTT.

The chain recombines TRBV5-1 with TRBJ2-3; 7 nucleotides line up with TRBD2. This CDR3 is built from 16 residues. Germline loops: CDR1 SGHRS, CDR2 YFSETQ. The ends lost 4 bases at V and 3 bases at J; junction bases unmatched: 11. The CDR3 coding sequence is TGCGCCAGCAGCCCGATGGGGAGGGGTAAAACAGATACGCAGTATTTT. Protein sequence: CASSPMGRGKTDTQYF.

This clone was recorded only once. V usage is TRBV5-1 and J usage is TRBJ2-1; 8 nucleotides match TRBD2. Germline V gives CDR1 SGHRS, CDR2 YFSETQ. This CDR3 comprises 15 residues. V was clipped by 3 bases and J by 8 bases; unmatched bases: 10. The chain's CDR3 is CASSSLAGTLDEQFF. The DNA for the CDR3 is TGCGCCAGCAGCTCTTTAGCGGGGACGTTGGATGAGCAGTTCTTC.

This clone was recorded once. The V call is TRBV9, the J call TRBJ2-3, with 10 bases fitting TRBD2. V lost 4 bases to trimming and J lost 4 bases; unmatched junction nucleotides: 9. CDR1 is SGDLS and CDR2 is YYNGEE in the germline V gene. The CDR3 consists of 16 residues. The CDR3 sequence: CASSPRAGGPADTQYF. CDR3 in DNA: TGTGCCAGCAGCCCCCGAGCGGGGGGGCCTGCAGATACGCAGTATTTT.

This clone was observed once. The genes are TRBV27 and TRBJ1-5, with a weak D call TRBD1 (5 bases). This CDR3 contains 12 residues. Germline V lookup: CDR1 MNHEY, CDR2 SMNVEV (reference sequence). V was trimmed by 7 bases and J by 8 bases, leaving 12 bases between them. CDR3 sequence: CASTSGDKPQHF. The CDR3, as DNA: TGTGCCAGCACCTCGGGGGATAAGCCCCAGCATTTT.

This clone appeared a single time. The V call is TRBV7-6, the J call TRBJ2-5; 12 bases align to TRBD2. With V trimmed by 6 bases and J by 2 bases, 10 bases remained unmatched. This CDR3 is 17 amino acids long. The germline CDR1 and CDR2 sequences are SGHVS and FNYEAQ. Here the CDR3 reads CASSSFPSGGGQETQYF. The CDR3, as DNA: TGTGCCAGCAGTTCCTTCCCTAGCGGGGGGGGACAAGAGACCCAGTACTTC. The variable domain in full, completed from reference TRBV7-6 and TRBJ2-5, reads GAGVSQSPRYKVTKRGQDVALRCDPISGHVSLYWYRQALGQGPEFLTYFNYEAQQDKSGLPNDRFSAERPEGSISTLTIQRTEQRDSAMYRCASSSFPSGGGQETQYFGPGTRLLVL.

The V call is TRBV18, the J call TRBJ2-1, with TRBD2 identical over 8 bases. This CDR3 has 15 amino acids. V shed 2 bases and J 5 bases; nucleotides not matched to a gene: 5. CDR1 is KGHSH and CDR2 is LQKENI in the germline V gene. The CDR3: CASSPMAGGHNEQFF. Here the CDR3 DNA reads TGTGCCAGCTCACCAATGGCGGGGGGTCACAATGAGCAGTTCTTC.

The gene calls are TRBV30 and TRBJ1-5; D remains ambiguous. This CDR3 is built from 13 residues. V dropped 1 base and J dropped 7 bases, with 11 bases sitting between them. The germline V gene encodes CDR1 GTSNPN and CDR2 SVGIG (reference sequence). The CDR3 DNA reads as TGTGCCTGGAGTGGACGGGGAGAACAGCCCCAGCATTTT. It encodes CAWSGRGEQPQHF.

The chain carries TRBV19 and TRBJ1-2; unclear D gene. Germline loops: CDR1 LNHDA, CDR2 SQIVND (reference sequence). The CDR3 is 13 amino acids. The V gene lost 3 bases and the J gene lost 4 bases, with 9 bases spanning the gap. The CDR3 spells CASSIEAAYGYTF. CDR3 sequence (DNA): TGTGCCAGTAGTATTGAGGCAGCCTATGGCTACACCTTC. The whole variable domain, filled in from reference TRBV19 and TRBJ1-2, reads DGGITQSPKYLFRKEGQNVTLSCEQNLNHDAMYWYRQDPGQGLRLIYYSQIVNDFQKGDIAEGYSVSREKKESFPLTVTSAQKNPTAFYLCASSIEAAYGYTFGSGTRLTVV.

The sample holds a few counts of this clone. V usage is TRBV4-1 and J usage is TRBJ1-5, with a possible D match to TRBD1 (5 bases). V lost 3 bases and J 1 base, leaving 13 bases between the germline ends. CDR1 is MGHRA, CDR2 YSYEKL, per germline. The CDR3 covers 16 residues. CDR3 nucleotide sequence: TGCGCCAGCAGCCATGCACCGACAGAGAGCAATCAGCCCCAGCATTTT. This codes for CASSHAPTESNQPQHF.

The chain is built from TRBV14 and TRBJ1-1, with D hard to call. The germline CDR1 and CDR2 sequences are SGHDN and FVKESK. CDR3 length: 14 residues. The V gene lost 1 base and the J gene lost 1 base, with 7 bases spanning the gap. The CDR3 DNA reads as TGTGCCAGCAGCCAAGGAGTAGAGAACACTGAAGCTTTCTTT. Residues: CASSQGVENTEAFF.

The genes are TRBV9 and TRBJ2-3; D unresolved. The CDR3 sequence is 14 residues long. V was pared by 3 bases and J by 8 bases, with 16 bases between. Germline V gene data show CDR1 as SGDLS and CDR2 as YYNGEE. The CDR3 protein is CASSAVLGSVTQYF. The CDR3 DNA reads as TGTGCCAGCAGCGCTGTGTTAGGAAGCGTTACGCAGTATTTT.

V usage is TRBV15 and J usage is TRBJ1-2; TRBD1 might be the D (6 bases). V was clipped by 4 bases and J by 6 bases, with 18 bases between them. There are 15 residues in the CDR3. Germline values: CDR1 LNHNV, CDR2 YYDKDF (reference sequence). As DNA, the CDR3 is TGTGCCACCAGCACTTGGACAGCGGTGAAGAATGGCTACACCTTC. As protein: CATSTWTAVKNGYTF.

The chain joins TRBV7-9 to TRBJ2-1, with D possibly TRBD1 on 6 matching bases. From germline, CDR1 is SEHNR and CDR2 FQNEAQ (reference sequence). The CDR3 length is 15 residues. Deletions cut 3 bases from V and 5 bases from J, with 14 bases between. The CDR3 DNA is TGTGCCAGCAGCTTTCGGCAGGGGATAAACAATGAGCAGTTCTTC. Translated: CASSFRQGINNEQFF.

V gene TRBV9 combines with J gene TRBJ1-5; the D gene is possibly TRBD1 (6 bases). Trimming took 4 bases from V and 6 from J, leaving 14 bases between them. Germline V gene sequence: CDR1 SGDLS, CDR2 YYNGEE. This CDR3 is 14 amino acids long. The CDR3 DNA is TGTGCCAGCAGCTTAACAGGGAGAGGTCAGCCCCAGCATTTT. Its protein product is CASSLTGRGQPQHF.

J is TRBJ2-3 and V is TRBV5-1, with D possibly matching TRBD2 (6 bases). The germline V gene encodes CDR1 SGHRS and CDR2 YFSETQ. Trimming took 1 base from V and 6 from J, leaving 12 bases between them. CDR3 length equals 14 residues. The chain's CDR3 is CASSLFGAGDTQYF. CDR3 nucleotide sequence: TGCGCCAGCAGCTTGTTCGGGGCGGGGGATACGCAGTATTTT.

In this sample, this clone turned up once. This chain joins TRBV27 and TRBJ1-5, with D possibly matching TRBD1 (6 bases). The CDR3 sequence is 16 residues long. V gave up 5 bases and J gave up 0 bases, with 14 bases separating them. Germline V gene data show CDR1 as MNHEY and CDR2 as SMNVEV (reference sequence). The CDR3 nucleotides read TGTGCCAGCAGTCAACAGGGAACCACTAGCAATCAGCCCCAGCATTTT. Its protein is CASSQQGTTSNQPQHF.

The J gene is TRBJ1-4, the V gene TRBV28; tentatively, D is TRBD1 (5 bases). The CDR3 is 13 residues long. The V and J ends lost 6 bases and 7 bases respectively, with 12 bases between them. The germline gives CDR1 MDHEN, CDR2 SYDVKM. CDR3 residues: CASRQGGAEKLFF. The CDR3, as DNA: TGTGCCAGCAGGCAGGGAGGGGCTGAAAAACTGTTTTTT. Full variable domain (outside the CDR3, taken from reference TRBV28 and TRBJ1-4): DVKVTQSSRYLVKRTGEKVFLECVQDMDHENMFWYRQDPGLGLRLIYFSYDVKMKEKGDIPEGYSVSREKKERFSLILESASTNQTSMYLCASRQGGAEKLFFGSGTQLSVL.